The 28 T cell receptor beta chains below come from one sample, sequenced in a study of PD-1 blockade in classical Hodgkin lymphoma. TCRdb keeps only in-frame clones here, not all; method: immunoSEQ multiplex PCR. The sample carries some 30,000 clones, approximately 74% recorded once. Every patient relapsed after autologous stem cell transplantation, and brentuximab vedotin exposure varied. Sequencing was performed on peripheral blood mononuclear cells (PBMCs), taken before the second cycle of nivolumab. The receptor source for this set is a human donor with classical Hodgkin lymphoma.

The chain uses TRBV5-1 and TRBJ1-1, with D maybe TRBD1 (6 bases). Germline V gene lookup returns CDR1 SGHRS and CDR2 YFSETQ. The CDR3 consists of 14 residues. V was clipped by 0 bases and J by 5 bases, with 11 bases between them. CDR3 DNA: TGCGCCAGCAGCTTGGACAGGGTGGGGACTGAAGCTTTCTTT. It translates to CASSLDRVGTEAFF.

The chain carries TRBV28 and TRBJ2-5; no firm D call. The V gene lost 5 bases and the J gene lost 7 bases, with 17 bases spanning the gap. This CDR3 comprises 14 residues. Germline V gives CDR1 MDHEN, CDR2 SYDVKM. The CDR3: CASSPTVVFGTQYF. Here the CDR3 DNA reads TGTGCCAGCAGTCCTACAGTGGTATTTGGGACCCAGTACTTC.

The rearrangement links TRBV29-1 to TRBJ2-7, with D maybe TRBD1 (6 bases). Germline CDR1 SQVTM, CDR2 ANQGSEA. The CDR3 covers 10 residues. The V and J ends lost 7 bases and 6 bases respectively, with 10 bases between them. CDR3 sequence (DNA): TGCAGCGCCGTAGGGGGCGAGCAGTACTTC. Protein sequence: CSAVGGEQYF.

CDR3 sequence (DNA): TGTGCCAGCAGAGCCGGACAGCCCGAGTTCAGCGAGCAGTACTTC. Its protein product is CASRAGQPEFSEQYF. The chain couples TRBV6-5 to TRBJ2-7, with a tentative D call TRBD1 (6 bases). The CDR3 is 15 residues long. CDR1 and CDR2 (germline): MNHEY, SVGAGI. Trimming left V 6 bases short and J 6 bases short, with 21 bases between.

V usage is TRBV10-3 and J usage is TRBJ2-4; 8 bases match TRBD1. The germline CDR1 and CDR2 sequences are ENHRY and SYGVKD. J was trimmed by 3 bases and V by 10 bases; bases with no gene match: 8. The CDR3 loop spans 14 amino acids. For the CDR3, the DNA is TGTGCCACCGCTACAGGGGGTGACAAAAACATTCAGTACTTC. It encodes CATATGGDKNIQYF.

The chain recombines TRBV14 with TRBJ1-1; a possible D gene is TRBD1 (6 bases). Germline CDR1 is SGHDN and CDR2 is FVKESK. CDR3 length: 13 amino acids. Trimming stripped 3 bases from V and 11 bases from J, with 16 bases between. The DNA of the CDR3 is TGTGCCAGCAGCCATAAAATTACAGGGAGGGCTTTCTTT. Translating it yields CASSHKITGRAFF.

This clone was seen just once. J is TRBJ2-1 and V is TRBV29-1; tentatively, D is TRBD1 (6 bases). The CDR3 loop spans 14 amino acids. In germline, CDR1 is SQVTM, CDR2 ANQGSEA. V lost 6 bases to trimming and J lost 3 bases, with 15 bases between them. The DNA for the CDR3 is TGCAGCGTGGGTCCCAGGGGCGACTACAATGAGCAGTTCTTC. Protein: CSVGPRGDYNEQFF.

The chain has TRBV2 and TRBJ2-3; D may match TRBD1 or TRBD2 (6 bases each). The CDR3 extends over 12 amino acids. V lost 10 bases and J lost 5, with 13 bases in between. CDR1 is SNHLY, CDR2 FYNNEI, per germline. For the CDR3, the DNA is TGTGCCACAGGGGTGGGGGGAGATACGCAGTATTTT. Its translation: CATGVGGDTQYF.

This clone was detected once. This chain links TRBV27 with TRBJ2-7; 11 bases fit TRBD1. CDR1 is MNHEY, CDR2 SMNVEV, per germline (reference sequence). With V trimmed by 6 bases and J by 0 bases, 4 bases remained unmatched. The CDR3 is 15 residues long. The CDR3 DNA sequence: TGTGCCAGCAGCGAAGGGACAGGGGGCTCCTACGAGCAGTACTTC. Translation: CASSEGTGGSYEQYF.

The chain joins TRBV7-2 to TRBJ2-2, with 9 bases matching TRBD1. V was clipped by 5 bases and J by 6 bases; unmatched bases: 10. Germline CDR1 SGHTA, CDR2 FQGNSA. This CDR3 contains 16 residues. The CDR3 sequence is CASSPTLRTGAGELFF. CDR3 DNA sequence: TGTGCCAGCAGCCCCACCCTAAGGACAGGGGCCGGGGAGCTGTTTTTT. The full variable domain, completed using reference TRBV7-2 and TRBJ2-2, is GAGVSQSPSNKVTEKGKDVELRCDPISGHTALYWYRQSLGQGLEFLIYFQGNSAPDKSGLPSDRFSAERTGGSVSTLTIQRTQQEDSAVYLCASSPTLRTGAGELFFGEGSRLTVL.

This chain uses TRBV9 with TRBJ2-3; tentative D call: TRBD2 (7 bases). Germline values: CDR1 SGDLS, CDR2 YYNGEE. The CDR3 length is 15 residues. Trimming removed 0 bases at V and 4 bases at J, with 12 bases between. This CDR3 reads CASSVGGGASDTQYF. The CDR3 bases are TGTGCCAGCAGCGTAGGTGGGGGGGCATCAGATACGCAGTATTTT.

The chain joins TRBV28 to TRBJ1-3, with D possibly TRBD1 on 6 matching bases. The CDR3 runs to 15 residues. The ends were cut back, 6 bases at V and 4 bases at J, with 16 bases in the middle. Per the germline V gene, CDR1 is MDHEN and CDR2 is SYDVKM. The CDR3 bases are TGTGCCAGCAGCCCTCCCCTCGGACAGGGAAACACCATATATTTT. Its protein is CASSPPLGQGNTIYF.

This clone was seen only a few times. J is TRBJ2-7 and V is TRBV5-1; D is ambiguous. V was shortened by 0 bases and J by 4 bases, with 14 bases between the two germline ends. Germline CDR1 SGHRS, CDR2 YFSETQ. The CDR3 spans 15 residues. This CDR3 reads CASSLDVSLGYEQYF. The CDR3 coding sequence is TGCGCCAGCAGCTTGGATGTCTCTCTAGGGTACGAGCAGTACTTC.

CDR3 loop: CASSWGLAGTGELFF. CDR3 nucleotide sequence: TGTGCCAGCAGCTGGGGACTAGCGGGCACCGGGGAGCTGTTTTTT. The V call is TRBV11-3, the J call TRBJ2-2; 12 bases match TRBD2. Germline CDR1 reads SGHNT; CDR2 reads YENEEA. J was trimmed by 4 bases and V by 4 bases; bases with no gene match: 1. The CDR3 contains 15 residues. Full variable domain (rest looked up from reference TRBV11-3 and TRBJ2-2): EAGVVQSPRYKIIEKKQPVAFWCNPISGHNTLYWYLQNLGQGPELLIRYENEEAVDDSQLPKDRFSAERLKGVDSTLKIQPAELGDSAVYLCASSWGLAGTGELFFGEGSRLTVL.

The chain has TRBV21-1 and TRBJ2-5; the tabulated D call, TRBD2, remains unverified against the DNA. TRBV21-1 is a known pseudogene. The CDR3 has 15 residues. This chain's CDR3 is CASSKTGGGEETQYF. DNA for the CDR3: TGTGCCAGCAGCAAAACGGGGGGCGGCGAGGAGACCCAGTACTTC.

The rearrangement links TRBV18 to TRBJ1-1; D is possibly TRBD1 (5 bases). The length of the CDR3 is 15 residues. V was cut by 3 bases and J by 1 base, with 12 bases left in between. The germline CDR1 and CDR2 sequences are KGHSH and LQKENI. For the CDR3, the DNA is TGTGCCAGCTCACCCTCCAGGGTTGCGAACACTGAAGCTTTCTTT. It encodes CASSPSRVANTEAFF.

This clone occurred a few times. The V gene is TRBV5-1, the J gene TRBJ1-2, with TRBD1 matching over 7 bases. The germline V gene has CDR1 SGHRS and CDR2 YFSETQ. This CDR3 is built from 14 residues. The ends lost 0 bases at V and 6 bases at J; junction bases unmatched: 5. The CDR3 DNA reads as TGCGCCAGCAGCTTGGACAGGGGAAAAGATGGCTACACCTTC. Residues: CASSLDRGKDGYTF.

V and J are TRBV2 and TRBJ1-1; TRBD1 agrees at 9 bases. The ends lost 9 bases at V and 5 bases at J; junction bases unmatched: 4. Germline-derived CDR1 and CDR2 are SNHLY and FYNNEI. This CDR3 has 12 residues. The CDR3 region has the DNA TGTGCCAGGCGGACAGGGGCTACTGAAGCTTTCTTT. Protein product: CARRTGATEAFF.

The gene calls are TRBV28 and TRBJ2-2, with D possibly called TRBD1 or TRBD2 (5 bases each). CDR3 length: 15 amino acids. V was cut by 2 bases and J by 0 bases, with 7 bases left in between. Per germline, CDR1 MDHEN and CDR2 SYDVKM. Written as DNA, the CDR3 is TGTGCCAGCAGTTTACAGGGACCGAACACCGGGGAGCTGTTTTTT. This sequence encodes CASSLQGPNTGELFF. Supplemented by reference TRBV28 and TRBJ2-2, the full variable domain reads DVKVTQSSRYLVKRTGEKVFLECVQDMDHENMFWYRQDPGLGLRLIYFSYDVKMKEKGDIPEGYSVSREKKERFSLILESASTNQTSMYLCASSLQGPNTGELFFGEGSRLTVL.

V gene TRBV6-6 combines with J gene TRBJ1-2; D remains unclear. The CDR3 is 14 amino acids. V was trimmed by 7 bases and J by 6 bases, leaving 18 bases between them. Germline CDR1 reads MNHNY; CDR2 reads SVGAGI (reference sequence). The chain's CDR3 is CASITTLPSDGYTF. CDR3 sequence (DNA): TGTGCCAGCATCACGACACTCCCTTCCGATGGCTACACCTTC.

The chain carries TRBV5-6 and TRBJ2-1; either TRBD1 or TRBD2 may fit D (5 bases each). V lost 2 bases, J lost 7 bases, and 13 bases lay in between. The germline V gene encodes CDR1 SGHDT and CDR2 YYEEEE. CDR3 size: 14 residues. The DNA of the CDR3 is TGTGCCAGCAGCTTTGGGGGTTTCATGAATGAGCAGTTCTTC. Protein sequence: CASSFGGFMNEQFF. The whole variable domain, remainder taken from reference TRBV5-6 and TRBJ2-1, is DAGVTQSPTHLIKTRGQQVTLRCSPKSGHDTVSWYQQALGQGPQFIFQYYEEEERQRGNFPDRFSGHQFPNYSSELNVNALLLGDSALYLCASSFGGFMNEQFFGPGTRLTVL.

The J gene is TRBJ2-7, the V gene TRBV7-9, with 8 positions matching TRBD2. This CDR3 contains 15 residues. The V gene's germline CDR1 is SEHNR and CDR2 FQNEAQ (reference sequence). The J segment lost 5 bases and the V segment lost 5 bases, leaving 11 bases of the junction unmatched. Here the CDR3 DNA reads TGTGCCAGCAGCCCCCGGGGGAGCGGGGGAAACGAGCAGTACTTC. Its translation: CASSPRGSGGNEQYF.

The rearrangement links TRBV5-1 to TRBJ2-7, with a weak D call TRBD2 (5 bases). CDR1 SGHRS and CDR2 YFSETQ come from the germline V gene. The CDR3 totals 15 residues. The ends were cut back, 4 bases at V and 0 bases at J, with 14 bases in the middle. CDR3 protein: CASSPGWANSYEQYF. The CDR3 DNA sequence: TGCGCCAGCAGCCCGGGATGGGCGAACTCCTACGAGCAGTACTTC.

This clone appeared a few times. This rearrangement joins TRBV7-9 to TRBJ1-2; TRBD1 agrees at 7 bases. The junction had 8 bases not matched to a gene; V was cut back by 7 bases and J by 3 bases. The CDR3 sequence is 14 residues long. Germline CDR1 and CDR2: SEHNR and FQNEAQ (reference sequence). The DNA of the CDR3 is TGTGCCAGCACCACAGGGGTGGTTGACTATGGCTACACCTTC. This encodes CASTTGVVDYGYTF.

The chain links TRBV30 to TRBJ2-2, with 8 bases that match TRBD1. From germline, CDR1 is GTSNPN and CDR2 SVGIG (reference sequence). This CDR3 contains 15 residues. J was trimmed by 5 bases and V by 2 bases; bases with no gene match: 7. CDR3 region: CAWSTDRGMTGELFF. In DNA, the CDR3 is TGTGCCTGGAGTACCGACAGGGGTATGACCGGGGAGCTGTTTTTT.

By sample share, this clone is medium-sized. The rearrangement uses TRBV6-5 and TRBJ1-5; perhaps TRBD1 as D (5 bases). V lost 6 bases and J lost 7, with 13 bases in between. Germline V lookup: CDR1 MNHEY, CDR2 SVGAGI. The CDR3 is 13 residues long. CDR3 amino acids: CASSPGLSQPQHF. The CDR3 DNA reads as TGTGCCAGCAGCCCGGGACTCTCCCAGCCCCAGCATTTT.

This chain joins TRBV19 and TRBJ2-5; no definite D call. Trimming shortened V by 8 bases and J by 5 bases, and 15 bases separated the two germline ends. Germline V lookup: CDR1 LNHDA, CDR2 SQIVND (reference sequence). The CDR3 runs to 13 residues. For the CDR3, the DNA is TGTGCCAGTTCGGCTTTTCAAGAGGAGACCCAGTACTTC. It yields the protein CASSAFQEETQYF.

The DNA of the CDR3 is TGCGCCAGCAGGGGACTACCGTCAACAGATACGCAGTATTTT. It codes for CASRGLPSTDTQYF. The chain links TRBV5-1 to TRBJ2-3; TRBD2 matches at 7 bases. CDR3 size: 14 residues. Trimming at V came to 5 bases and at J to 3 bases, leaving 6 bases not matched to a gene. Germline lookup yields CDR1 SGHRS and CDR2 YFSETQ.